Presented here are 5 T cell receptor beta chains from one specimen sequenced in a study of beta chain features in type 1 diabetes. Every bit of the isolated RNA underwent reverse transcription, so sequencing read expressed TCRB transcripts. Sequencing used immunoSEQ multiplex PCR; TCRdb keeps in-frame clones, though not all of them. Among roughly 130,000 clones, around a tenth were seen once, and the ten largest hold 0.68%. The sample comprised central memory CD4+ T cells from blood. Receptor source: a young man in good health.

To note about this clone: At one end the junction does not follow the germline gene, possibly because of a read error. This chain connects TRBV7-2 to TRBJ2-2; no firm D call. This CDR3 has 15 amino acids. CDR1 is SGHTA and CDR2 is FQGNSA in the germline V gene. The CDR3 nucleotides read TGTGCCAGCAGCTTAGGCCTAGTACCAACCGAGGAGCTGTTTTTT. Its translation: CASSLGLVPTEELFF.

This clone was counted only a few times. The rearrangement joins TRBV29-1 to TRBJ1-2; 7 bases are a match to TRBD1. The CDR3 runs to 11 residues. V was pared by 8 bases and J by 8 bases, with 8 bases of the junction left unmatched. In germline, CDR1 is SQVTM, CDR2 ANQGSEA. CDR3 protein: CSSETRGGYTF. The DNA of the CDR3 is TGCAGCTCCGAAACCAGGGGGGGCTACACCTTC. Complete variable domain (other parts from reference TRBV29-1 and TRBJ1-2): SAVISQKPSRDICQRGTSLTIQCQVDSQVTMMFWYRQQPGQSLTLIATANQGSEATYESGFVIDKFPISRPNLTFSTLTVSNMSPEDSSIYLCSSETRGGYTFGSGTRLTVV.

This clone came up once. This rearrangement joins TRBV18 to TRBJ1-4; 7 bases match TRBD1. This CDR3 is built from 13 residues. J lost 6 bases, V lost 6 bases, and 4 bases had no gene match. In germline, CDR1 is KGHSH, CDR2 LQKENI. As DNA, the CDR3 is TGTGCCAGCTCTCCTGGACAGGATGAAAAACTGTTTTTT. Residues: CASSPGQDEKLFF. The full variable domain, completed using reference TRBV18 and TRBJ1-4, is NAGVMQNPRHLVRRRGQEARLRCSPMKGHSHVYWYRQLPEEGLKFMVYLQKENIIDESGMPKERFSAEFPKEGPSILRIQQVVRGDSAAYFCASSPGQDEKLFFGSGTQLSVL.

The J gene is TRBJ2-2, the V gene TRBV25-1, with 7 nucleotides matching TRBD2. The germline V gene has CDR1 MGHDK and CDR2 SYGVNS. CDR3 size: 15 residues. J lost 2 bases, V lost 5 bases, and 5 bases had no gene match. As DNA, the CDR3 is TGTGCCAGCAGTAGGGCGGGGGTAAACACCGGGGAGCTGTTTTTT. As protein: CASSRAGVNTGELFF.

This clone has a handful of counts. The chain has TRBV5-1 and TRBJ2-7; D is perhaps TRBD2 (6 bases). Trimming took 0 bases from V and 1 from J, leaving 20 bases between them. This CDR3 comprises 18 residues. CDR1 is SGHRS and CDR2 is YFSETQ in the germline V gene. The CDR3 sequence is CASSLAGTYSFGSYEQYF. CDR3 bases: TGCGCCAGCAGCTTGGCTGGGACTTACTCTTTTGGATCCTACGAGCAGTACTTC.